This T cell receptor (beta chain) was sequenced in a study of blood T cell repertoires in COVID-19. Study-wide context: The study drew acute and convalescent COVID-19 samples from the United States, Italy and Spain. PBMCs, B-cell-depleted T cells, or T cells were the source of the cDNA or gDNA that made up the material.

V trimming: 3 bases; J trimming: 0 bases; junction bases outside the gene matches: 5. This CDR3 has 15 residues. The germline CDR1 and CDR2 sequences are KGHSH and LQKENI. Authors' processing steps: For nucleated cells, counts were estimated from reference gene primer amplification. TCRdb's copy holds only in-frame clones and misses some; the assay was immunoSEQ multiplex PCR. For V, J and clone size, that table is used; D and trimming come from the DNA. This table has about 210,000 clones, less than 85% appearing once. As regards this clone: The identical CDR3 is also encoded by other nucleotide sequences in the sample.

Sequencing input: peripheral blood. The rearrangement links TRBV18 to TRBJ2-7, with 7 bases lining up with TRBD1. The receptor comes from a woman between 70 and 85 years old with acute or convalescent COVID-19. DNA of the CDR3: TGTGCCAGCTCACCTCCGGGACAGTCCTCCTACGAGCAGTACTTC. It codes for CASSPPGQSSYEQYF. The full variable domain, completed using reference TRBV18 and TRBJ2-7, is NAGVMQNPRHLVRRRGQEARLRCSPMKGHSHVYWYRQLPEEGLKFMVYLQKENIIDESGMPKERFSAEFPKEGPSILRIQQVVRGDSAAYFCASSPPGQSSYEQYFGPGTRLTVT.